This T cell receptor (beta chain) was retrieved from a study of blood T cell repertoires in COVID-19 (dated by TCRdb to about 2020). About the study as a whole: Samples covering the acute and convalescent phases of COVID-19 were provided by collaborators in the United States, Italy and Spain. The material from the prospective study consisted of cDNA or gDNA derived from T cells, B-cell-depleted T cells, or PBMCs. Deeply sampled blood TCRbeta repertoires from subjects exposed to, actively infected with, or recovered from COVID-19 were included in the dataset. The repertoires were released in a freely available public database intended as a resource for research on the immune response to SARS-CoV-2. The samples were drawn from two sources: the first 160 participants of the ongoing ImmuneRACE study, and over 1,000 subjects contributed by 6 global collaborators. Nearly every sample came with metadata listing a de-identified subject ID, COVID-19 status, age in years and sex. Where available, HLA class I and class II types were taken from metadata supplied by the sample provider and were not determined by assay-based typing.

TCRbeta CDR3 regions were amplified from genomic DNA by means of the immunoSEQ Assay, a bias-controlled multiplex PCR. As for the authors' bioinformatics: The number of nucleated cells in each sample was estimated from the amplification of reference gene primers within the assay. To quantify the absolute abundance of each unique TCRbeta CDR3 rearrangement, sequence reads were collapsed and filtered. Productive Simpson clonality was computed per sample as the square root of Simpson's diversity index over productive rearrangements. Entries here come from immuneACCESS through TCRdb and include only in-frame sequences with V and J called. Some clones fail to appear in such tables; in the studies checked, an unresolved V gene covers under half of the shortfall, and the cause of the remainder is unknown. V, J and clone size are those of that table, while D and trimming were read from the DNA. In all, the sample holds roughly 120,000 clones, and approximately 80% of those were seen once. The ten largest account for about 2.5% of the sample.

The collaborating institutions used their own protocols to collect whole blood in K2EDTA tubes. For TCRbeta analysis, collaborator samples were shipped as frozen whole blood, as isolated PBMCs, or as DNA extracted from either sample type. With regard to this clone: The clone's antigen remains unknown. Base qualities were left out, and no much larger clone turns up one base away.

The cysteine opens and the phenylalanine closes a CDR3 of 16 amino acids. The kept DNA is CDR3 alone, 48 bases in frame from the first base. The germline V gene supplies CDR1 SGHRS and CDR2 YFSETQ. Unmatched junction bases come to 4, with V trimmed by 0 bases and J by 6 bases. On the study overall, not on this receptor specifically: How much clinical and demographic metadata was included differed by source and by participant, and the metadata was provided uncurated.

The sequencing input was peripheral blood. Recombination connected TRBV5-1 to TRBJ2-1, with TRBD2 identical over 12 junction bases. The TCR originated in a man in his fifties or sixties with acute or convalescent COVID-19. The CDR3 region: CASSLGGLAGRNEQFF. The DNA sequence reads TGCGCCAGCAGCTTGGGGGGACTAGCGGGTCGCAATGAGCAGTTCTTC.